This T cell receptor beta chain came from a study of T-cell reconstitution after alpha-beta-depleted transplantation in children. Germline assignment: CDR1 SGHTA and CDR2 FQGNSA. The CDR3 extends over 14 amino acids. V was shortened by 1 base and J by 3 bases, with 8 bases between the two germline ends. This clonotype was detected many times. Using unique molecular identifiers, the investigators prepared the TCRbeta library. TCRdb called the PCR reads again in MiXCR, with one record for every CDR3 protein. Of almost 400,000 distinct CDR3 sequences in the sample, roughly 21% were seen once. The sample was PBMCs from the stem cell graft donor, taken from the stem cell graft. V gene TRBV7-2 combines with J gene TRBJ2-3; D not certain. The receptor was derived from a human donor who donated a stem cell graft to a child with acute myeloid leukemia. Here the CDR3 DNA reads TGTGCCAGCAGCTTAGTCGCAGTTACAGATACGCAGTATTTT. It specifies CASSLVAVTDTQYF.